One and the same sample provided the 14 T cell receptor beta chains below, sequenced in a study of T cell changes during pregnancy in multiple sclerosis (dated by TCRdb to the late 2010s). The library was obtained by the immunoSEQ multiplex PCR assay. TCRdb carries this immuneACCESS record with in-frame sequences only. Its versions omit some clonotypes, under half of them owing to an unresolved V gene in the studies checked, with the rest unexplained. The sample table lists around 21,000 clones, less than 90% of them with a count of one. The leading ten clones occupy about a fifth of the sample. The sample was CD8+ T cells from peripheral blood mononuclear cells, taken after pregnancy. These receptors all come from a female donor in good health, enrolled as a control in a pregnancy study.

V usage is TRBV19 and J usage is TRBJ2-1; 9 nucleotides align to TRBD2. Germline V gene data show CDR1 as LNHDA and CDR2 as SQIVND (reference sequence). Losses at the gene ends were 3 bases for V and 4 bases for J; bases not matched to a gene: 4. The CDR3 extends over 15 amino acids. Here the CDR3 reads CASSIRLAAYNEQFF. The CDR3 nucleotides read TGTGCCAGTAGTATTAGACTAGCGGCTTACAATGAGCAGTTCTTC.

This rearrangement joins TRBV7-9 to TRBJ2-1; the match to TRBD2 covers 11 bases. CDR3 size: 15 residues. V lost 2 bases, J lost 8 bases, and 5 bases stayed unmatched. The germline CDR1 and CDR2 sequences are SEHNR and FQNEAQ (reference sequence). CDR3 sequence (DNA): TGTGCCAGCAGCTTACCGGGACTAGCGGATTATGAGCAGTTCTTC. Residues: CASSLPGLADYEQFF.

The rearrangement uses TRBV2 and TRBJ1-5, with 9 bases lining up with TRBD1. V trimming: 6 bases; J trimming: 5 bases; junction bases outside the gene matches: 8. Germline CDR1 is SNHLY and CDR2 is FYNNEI. The CDR3 extends over 15 amino acids. The CDR3 loop is CASRGPGQGYQPQHF. CDR3 sequence (DNA): TGTGCCAGCAGGGGTCCGGGACAGGGTTATCAGCCCCAGCATTTT.

The genes are TRBV20-1 and TRBJ2-1, with 7 nucleotides matching TRBD2. The junction had 3 bases not matched to a gene; V was cut back by 7 bases and J by 6 bases. Germline CDR1 DFQATT, CDR2 SNEGSKA (reference sequence). This CDR3 has 11 residues. The CDR3 spells CSGGGSNEQFF. The CDR3 coding sequence is TGCAGTGGCGGCGGGAGCAATGAGCAGTTCTTC.

This chain's CDR3 is CAGSLGGTYEQYF. CDR3 DNA sequence: TGTGCCGGCTCCCTAGGCGGGACCTACGAGCAGTACTTC. The V and J genes are TRBV7-9 and TRBJ2-7, with a tentative D call TRBD2 (6 bases). Trimming took off 11 bases at V and 2 bases at J, with 16 bases between the two ends. This CDR3 has 13 amino acids. The germline V gene encodes CDR1 SEHNR and CDR2 FQNEAQ (reference sequence).

The gene calls are TRBV11-3 and TRBJ2-5; D unclear. With 1 base removed from V and 3 bases from J, the gap between germline ends came to 9 bases. Germline loops: CDR1 SGHNT, CDR2 YENEEA. The CDR3 has 14 residues. The CDR3 loop is CASSLGWLEETQYF. The CDR3 DNA reads as TGTGCCAGCAGCTTAGGTTGGCTTGAAGAGACCCAGTACTTC.

The chain recombines TRBV27 with TRBJ2-2; tentatively, D is TRBD2 (6 bases). Trimming shortened V by 0 bases and J by 5 bases, and 13 bases separated the two germline ends. The CDR3 spans 16 residues. CDR1 and CDR2 from the germline V gene are MNHEY and SMNVEV (reference sequence). The CDR3 here is CASSLSITGATGELFF. CDR3 coding DNA: TGTGCCAGCAGTTTATCGATAACGGGAGCGACCGGGGAGCTGTTTTTT.

This clone showed up just a few times. The chain is built from TRBV27 and TRBJ1-1, with 8 bases that match TRBD1. The V and J ends lost 6 bases and 5 bases, in that order; junction bases with no gene match: 8. The CDR3 consists of 14 residues. Germline V CDR1 and CDR2: MNHEY, SMNVEV (reference sequence). CDR3 region: CASRSQGAGTEAFF. DNA for the CDR3: TGTGCCAGCAGGTCGCAGGGGGCAGGGACTGAAGCTTTCTTT.

The chain carries TRBV19 and TRBJ1-5; D not resolved. V lost 4 bases and J 7 bases, leaving 11 bases between the germline ends. The V gene's germline CDR1 is LNHDA and CDR2 SQIVND (reference sequence). The CDR3 is made up of 13 amino acids. CDR3: CASSKAEGQPQHF. CDR3 in DNA: TGTGCCAGTAGTAAGGCAGAGGGCCAGCCCCAGCATTTT.

The V and J genes are TRBV9 and TRBJ2-2, with D perhaps TRBD1 (6 bases). This CDR3 spans 15 amino acids. From germline, CDR1 is SGDLS and CDR2 YYNGEE. The V end was cut by 6 bases, the J end by 0 bases, with 12 bases between. The CDR3 DNA sequence: TGTGCCAGCATCAAGGGGACAACGAACACCGGGGAGCTGTTTTTT. It is translated as CASIKGTTNTGELFF.

This chain uses TRBV27 with TRBJ1-2; possible D gene TRBD1, 6 bases. The CDR3 loop spans 14 amino acids. V was trimmed by 6 bases and J by 5 bases, leaving 16 bases between them. The germline gives CDR1 MNHEY, CDR2 SMNVEV (reference sequence). CDR3 residues: CASRVTTGEYGYTF. CDR3 coding DNA: TGTGCCAGCAGGGTAACGACAGGTGAATATGGCTACACCTTC.

The rearrangement joins TRBV30 to TRBJ1-2; 11 bases are shared with TRBD1. The CDR3 consists of 19 residues. V was clipped by 2 bases and J by 4 bases; unmatched bases: 18. Germline assignment: CDR1 GTSNPN and CDR2 SVGIG (reference sequence). The CDR3 bases are TGTGCCTGGAGTTTCCCTCCCGGACAGGGGGCCCGTTCCAGCTATGGCTACACCTTC. It is translated as CAWSFPPGQGARSSYGYTF.

This chain links TRBV4-3 with TRBJ1-6; D is ambiguous. V shed 0 bases and J shed 5 bases, with 8 bases lying between them. CDR1 is LGHNA, CDR2 YSLEER, per germline. This CDR3 comprises 15 residues. The CDR3 DNA sequence: TGCGCCAGCAGCCAAGATCAAGGAGATAATTCACCCCTCCACTTT. Translation: CASSQDQGDNSPLHF.

This chain connects TRBV27 to TRBJ1-1; D may be TRBD1 (6 bases). Germline CDR1 is MNHEY and CDR2 is SMNVEV (reference sequence). The V and J ends lost 5 bases and 5 bases respectively, with 18 bases between them. The CDR3 runs 15 residues. The CDR3 nucleotides read TGTGCCAGCAGTCCCCGGGACATGATGGGTACTGAAGCTTTCTTT. It yields the protein CASSPRDMMGTEAFF.